This TCR beta chain was obtained from a study of breast tumors, draining lymph nodes, adjacent tissues. As to this clonotype: A much bigger clone sits one base away, suggesting this may be a read error.

TCRdb called the multiplex PCR reads again in MiXCR, with one record for every CDR3 protein. This sample has under 250,000 distinct CDR3 sequences; approximately 29% occur once, and the top ten carry about 1.4%. Axillary draining lymph nodes of breast cancer patients supplied the node samples. Deletions cut 5 bases from V and 2 bases from J, with 13 bases between. Germline V gene sequence: CDR1 MNHEY, CDR2 SVGEGT. This CDR3 spans 14 amino acids. The chain carries TRBV6-2 or TRBV6-3 and TRBJ2-7; D unresolved. Sequencing was performed on axillary lymph node tissue. The clonotype was recovered from a female donor with breast cancer. Some clones in this sample may be carry-over from other donors' samples. CDR3 sequence (DNA): TGTGCCAGCAGTCCGGTTATAGGCGCCTACGAGCAGTACTTC. Translation: CASSPVIGAYEQYF.